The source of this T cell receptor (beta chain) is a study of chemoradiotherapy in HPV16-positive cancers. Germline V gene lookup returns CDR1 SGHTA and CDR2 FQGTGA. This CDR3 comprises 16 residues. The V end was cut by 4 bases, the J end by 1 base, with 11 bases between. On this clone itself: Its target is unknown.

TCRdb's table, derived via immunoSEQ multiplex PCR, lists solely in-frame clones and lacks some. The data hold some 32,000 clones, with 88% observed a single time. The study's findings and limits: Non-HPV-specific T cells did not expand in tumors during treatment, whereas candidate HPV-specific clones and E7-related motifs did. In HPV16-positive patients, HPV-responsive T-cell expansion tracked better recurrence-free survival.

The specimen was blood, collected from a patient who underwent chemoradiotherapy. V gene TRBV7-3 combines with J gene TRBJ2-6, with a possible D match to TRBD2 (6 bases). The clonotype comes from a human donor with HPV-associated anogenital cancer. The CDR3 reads CASSSGLPSGANVLTF. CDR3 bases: TGTGCCAGCAGCTCGGGACTTCCGTCTGGGGCCAACGTCCTGACTTTC.